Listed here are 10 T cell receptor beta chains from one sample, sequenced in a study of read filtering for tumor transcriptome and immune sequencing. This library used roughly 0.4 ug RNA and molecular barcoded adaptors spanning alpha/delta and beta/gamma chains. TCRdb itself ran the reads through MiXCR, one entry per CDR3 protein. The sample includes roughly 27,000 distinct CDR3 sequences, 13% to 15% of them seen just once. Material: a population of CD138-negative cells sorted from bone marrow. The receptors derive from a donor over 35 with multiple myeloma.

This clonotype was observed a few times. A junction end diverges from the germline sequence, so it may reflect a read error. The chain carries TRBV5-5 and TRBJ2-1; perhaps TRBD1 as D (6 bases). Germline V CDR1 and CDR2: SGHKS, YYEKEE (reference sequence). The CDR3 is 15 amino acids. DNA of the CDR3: TGTGCTAGCAGCTTGTCAGGGGTCACCTACGATGAGCAGTTCTTC. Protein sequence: CASSLSGVTYDEQFF. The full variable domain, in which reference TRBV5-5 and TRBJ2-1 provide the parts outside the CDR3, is DAGVTQSPTHLIKTRGQQVTLRCSPISGHKSVSWYQQVLGQGPQFIFQYYEKEERGRGNFPDRFSARQFPNYSSELNVNALLLGDSALYLCASSLSGVTYDEQFFGPGTRLTVL.

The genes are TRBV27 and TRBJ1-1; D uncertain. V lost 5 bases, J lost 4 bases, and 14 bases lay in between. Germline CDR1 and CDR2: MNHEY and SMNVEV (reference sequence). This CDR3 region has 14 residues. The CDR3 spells CASSPSWGFTEAFF. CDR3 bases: TGTGCCAGCAGTCCCTCTTGGGGTTTCACTGAAGCTTTCTTT.

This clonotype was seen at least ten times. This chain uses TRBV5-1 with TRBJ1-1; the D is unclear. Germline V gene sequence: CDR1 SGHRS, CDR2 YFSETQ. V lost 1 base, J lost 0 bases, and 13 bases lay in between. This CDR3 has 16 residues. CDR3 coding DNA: TGCGCCAGCAGCTTGAGTTTTGGTCAATTGAACACTGAAGCTTTCTTT. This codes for CASSLSFGQLNTEAFF.

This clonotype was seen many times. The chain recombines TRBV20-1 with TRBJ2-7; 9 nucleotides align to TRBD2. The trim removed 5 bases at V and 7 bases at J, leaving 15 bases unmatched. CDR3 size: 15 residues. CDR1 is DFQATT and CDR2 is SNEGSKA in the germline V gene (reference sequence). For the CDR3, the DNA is TGCAGTGCTCCCCCTCGGGGTAGCGGGAGAAATGAGCAGTACTTC. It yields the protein CSAPPRGSGRNEQYF.

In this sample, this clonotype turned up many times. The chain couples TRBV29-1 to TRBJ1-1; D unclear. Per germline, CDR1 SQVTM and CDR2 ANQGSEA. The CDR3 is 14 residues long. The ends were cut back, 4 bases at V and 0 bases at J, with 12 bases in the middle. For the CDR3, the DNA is TGCAGCGTTGGACGTGTCATCATGAACACTGAAGCTTTCTTT. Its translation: CSVGRVIMNTEAFF.

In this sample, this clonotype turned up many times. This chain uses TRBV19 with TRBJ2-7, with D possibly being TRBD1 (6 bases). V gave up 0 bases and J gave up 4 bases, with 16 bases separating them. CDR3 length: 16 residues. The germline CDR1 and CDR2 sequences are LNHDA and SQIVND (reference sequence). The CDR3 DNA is TGTGCCAGTAGTATAGAGGGGGCGGTGGACCGATACGAGCAGTACTTC. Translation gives CASSIEGAVDRYEQYF.

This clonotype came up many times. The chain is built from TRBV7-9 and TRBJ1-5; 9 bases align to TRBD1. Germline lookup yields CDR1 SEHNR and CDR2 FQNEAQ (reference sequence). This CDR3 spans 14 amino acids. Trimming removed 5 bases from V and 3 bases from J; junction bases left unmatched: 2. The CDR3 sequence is CASSRQGDNQPQHF. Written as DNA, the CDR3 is TGTGCCAGCAGCCGACAGGGGGACAATCAGCCCCAGCATTTT.

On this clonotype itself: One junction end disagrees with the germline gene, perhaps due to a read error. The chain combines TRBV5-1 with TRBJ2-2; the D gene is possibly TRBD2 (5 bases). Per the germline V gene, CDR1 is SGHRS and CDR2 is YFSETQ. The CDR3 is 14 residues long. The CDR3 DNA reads TGCGCCAGCAGCTTGGCCTCGCGGACTGGGGAGCTGTCTTTT. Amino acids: CASSLASRTGELSF.

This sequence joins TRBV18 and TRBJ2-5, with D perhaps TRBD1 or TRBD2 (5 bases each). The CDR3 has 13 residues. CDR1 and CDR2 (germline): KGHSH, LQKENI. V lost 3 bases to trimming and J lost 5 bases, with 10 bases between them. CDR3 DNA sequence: TGTGCCAGCTCACCGCAGGGACGGGAGACCCAGTACTTC. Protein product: CASSPQGRETQYF.

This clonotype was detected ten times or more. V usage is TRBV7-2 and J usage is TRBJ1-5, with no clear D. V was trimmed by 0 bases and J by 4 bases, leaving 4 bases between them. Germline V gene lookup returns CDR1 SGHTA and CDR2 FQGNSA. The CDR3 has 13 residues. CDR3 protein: CASSLAENQPQHF. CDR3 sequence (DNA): TGTGCCAGCAGCTTAGCCGAAAATCAGCCCCAGCATTTT.